Each of the 23 T cell receptor beta chains below was sequenced from the same sample in a study of OX40 agonist ivuxolimab in advanced cancers. TCRdb keeps only in-frame clones here, not all; method: immunoSEQ multiplex PCR. The sample carries about 93,000 clones, nearly 90% recorded once. Sequenced material: CD4+ or CD8+ T cells sorted from blood, taken in a trial of the OX40 agonist ivuxolimab. These receptors were taken from an adult with an advanced solid tumor such as melanoma, head and neck, liver or kidney cancer.

The chain links TRBV30 to TRBJ1-2, with D possibly matching TRBD1 (6 bases). V lost 0 bases and J 1 base, leaving 15 bases between the germline ends. CDR3 length: 16 residues. Germline CDR1 GTSNPN, CDR2 SVGIG (reference sequence). In DNA, the CDR3 is TGTGCCTGGAGTGTAGGGGGAGCTGAGGGTAACTATGGCTACACCTTC. Translated, it gives CAWSVGGAEGNYGYTF. Looking up the rest from reference TRBV30 and TRBJ1-2 gives the full variable domain: SQTIHQWPATLVQPVGSPLSLECTVEGTSNPNLYWYRQAAGRGLQLLFYSVGIGQISSEVPQNLSASRPQDRQFILSSKKLLLSDSGFYLCAWSVGGAEGNYGYTFGSGTRLTVV.

With respect to this clone: An end of the junction differs from the germline gene, which may be a read error. The chain combines TRBV7-7 with TRBJ2-7; D may be TRBD2 (6 bases). This CDR3 is built from 14 residues. CDR1 is SSHAT and CDR2 is FNYEAQ in the germline V gene (reference sequence). CDR3 protein: CASSLAVSGGEQYF. For the CDR3, the DNA is TGTGCTAGCAGCTTAGCGGTCTCCGGGGGCGAGCAGTACTTC.

The rearrangement uses TRBV20-1 and TRBJ2-1; the D is unclear. The CDR3 consists of 11 residues. Germline CDR1 and CDR2: DFQATT and SNEGSKA (reference sequence). Trimming left V 7 bases short and J 6 bases short, with 10 bases between. The CDR3 DNA reads TGCAGTGGCCACACCCTCAATGAGCAGTTCTTC. This encodes CSGHTLNEQFF.

The chain links TRBV10-3 to TRBJ1-1; TRBD1 aligns across 10 bases. The CDR3 sequence is 15 residues long. The J segment lost 5 bases and the V segment lost 3 bases, leaving 6 bases of the junction unmatched. In germline, CDR1 is ENHRY, CDR2 SYGVKD. CDR3 sequence (DNA): TGTGCCATCAGTGACCGGGACAGGGGAGGAACTGAAGCTTTCTTT. It translates to CAISDRDRGGTEAFF.

The gene calls are TRBV7-3 and TRBJ2-2; 8 nucleotides align to TRBD1. CDR1 is SGHTA, CDR2 FQGTGA, per germline. The CDR3 is 16 residues long. Trimming cost V 3 bases and J 1 base; bases outside gene matches: 4. CDR3 sequence: CASSFPGTGNTGELFF. The CDR3 nucleotides are TGTGCCAGCAGCTTTCCCGGGACAGGGAACACCGGGGAGCTGTTTTTT.

A remark on this clone: The sample carries other DNA sequences with the same CDR3. The CDR3 DNA is TGTGCCAGCAGCTTGGGCAGCACAGATACGCAGTATTTT. This encodes CASSLGSTDTQYF. The rearrangement uses TRBV7-9 and TRBJ2-3; D gene uncertain. Germline V lookup: CDR1 SEHNR, CDR2 FQNEAQ (reference sequence). CDR3 size: 13 residues. Trimming removed 3 bases at V and 0 bases at J, with 4 bases between.

The chain employs TRBV5-8 and TRBJ1-5; 8 bases are shared with TRBD1. Germline V gives CDR1 SGHTS, CDR2 YDEGEE. Germline trimming cut 0 bases from V and 2 bases from J; bases unmatched to any gene: 10. This CDR3 has 18 amino acids. The CDR3, as DNA: TGTGCCAGCAGCTTGGGATACCAGGGGGCGGCTGGCAATCAGCCCCAGCATTTT. Translating gives CASSLGYQGAAGNQPQHF.

The chain uses TRBV29-1 and TRBJ1-1; unclear D gene. Germline values: CDR1 SQVTM, CDR2 ANQGSEA. The CDR3 extends over 11 amino acids. Trimming removed 3 bases at V and 4 bases at J, with 6 bases between. As DNA, the CDR3 is TGCAGCGTTGAGACACCCACTGAAGCTTTCTTT. Amino acids: CSVETPTEAFF.

The chain is built from TRBV4-1 and TRBJ2-2, with 9 positions matching TRBD1. CDR1 and CDR2 from the germline V gene are MGHRA and YSYEKL. This CDR3 is built from 14 residues. V was pared by 1 base and J by 6 bases, with 0 bases of the junction left unmatched. In DNA form, the CDR3 reads TGCGCCAGCAGCCAAGGGGACAGGGCCGGGGAGCTGTTTTTT. This gives the protein CASSQGDRAGELFF.

This clone was found a few times. The rearrangement links TRBV30 to TRBJ1-1; D perhaps matches TRBD1 (6 bases). CDR3 size: 13 residues. V dropped 1 base and J dropped 4 bases, with 10 bases sitting between them. The germline gives CDR1 GTSNPN, CDR2 SVGIG (reference sequence). The CDR3 region is CAWSGGQSTEAFF. The CDR3 nucleotides are TGTGCCTGGAGTGGTGGACAGTCCACTGAAGCTTTCTTT. Looking up the rest from reference TRBV30 and TRBJ1-1 gives the full variable domain: SQTIHQWPATLVQPVGSPLSLECTVEGTSNPNLYWYRQAAGRGLQLLFYSVGIGQISSEVPQNLSASRPQDRQFILSSKKLLLSDSGFYLCAWSGGQSTEAFFGQGTRLTVV.

This sequence joins TRBV5-6 and TRBJ1-4; TRBD1 might be the D (5 bases). Germline V gives CDR1 SGHDT, CDR2 YYEEEE. The CDR3 loop spans 14 amino acids. Trimming cost V 4 bases and J 11 bases, with 18 bases left between them. The CDR3 nucleotides are TGTGCCAGCAGCCGACCCGGGACCGAGATGAAACTGTTTTTT. It translates to CASSRPGTEMKLFF.

This rearrangement joins TRBV18 to TRBJ1-3; no reliable D call. The V gene's germline CDR1 is KGHSH and CDR2 LQKENI. The CDR3 sequence is 16 residues long. The V gene lost 4 bases and the J gene lost 3 bases, with 16 bases spanning the gap. Here the CDR3 reads CASSLTGLGSGNTIYF. DNA of the CDR3: TGTGCCAGCTCACTAACCGGCCTGGGCAGTGGAAACACCATATATTTT.

CDR3 sequence (DNA): TGTGCCAGCAGCCCTCCGTCGACAGGGAACACCTTC. It yields the protein CASSPPSTGNTF. This sequence joins TRBV9 and TRBJ1-2; 7 bases are a match to TRBD1. This CDR3 is 12 amino acids long. Germline-derived CDR1 and CDR2 are SGDLS and YYNGEE. V dropped 4 bases and J dropped 12; count of bases not matched to a gene: 9.

This clone was seen a single time. This chain joins TRBV11-3 and TRBJ2-1, with 8 bases matching TRBD2. Germline lookup yields CDR1 SGHNT and CDR2 YENEEA. The CDR3 spans 14 residues. V trimming: 2 bases; J trimming: 9 bases; junction bases outside the gene matches: 6. CDR3 sequence: CASSLWRGAAEQFF. The CDR3, as DNA: TGTGCCAGCAGCTTATGGCGGGGGGCAGCTGAGCAGTTCTTC.

V and J are TRBV5-1 and TRBJ2-2; D gene unclear. Per the germline V gene, CDR1 is SGHRS and CDR2 is YFSETQ. The CDR3 loop spans 16 amino acids. The V gene lost 6 bases and the J gene lost 5 bases, with 20 bases spanning the gap. CDR3 in amino acids: CASTPWIGEWTGELFF. CDR3 nucleotides: TGCGCCAGCACGCCATGGATTGGGGAATGGACCGGGGAGCTGTTTTTT.

This chain links TRBV14 with TRBJ1-2; 8 nucleotides align to TRBD1. The germline CDR1 and CDR2 sequences are SGHDN and FVKESK. Losses at the gene ends were 4 bases for V and 6 bases for J; bases not matched to a gene: 7. The CDR3 is 14 amino acids. The CDR3 DNA follows: TGTGCCAGCAGCCCAGGGGGCGGAAGAGATGGCTACACCTTC. Residues: CASSPGGGRDGYTF. Variable domain in full (rest from reference TRBV14 and TRBJ1-2): EAGVTQFPSHSVIEKGQTVTLRCDPISGHDNLYWYRRVMGKEIKFLLHFVKESKQDESGMPNNRFLAERTGGTYSTLKVQPAELEDSGVYFCASSPGGGRDGYTFGSGTRLTVV.

The chain recombines TRBV7-2 with TRBJ2-1; 8 positions agree with TRBD1. V shed 5 bases, J shed 4 bases, and the junction held 4 bases outside the gene matches. CDR1 is SGHTA, CDR2 FQGNSA, per germline. The CDR3 sequence is 14 residues long. The CDR3 bases are TGTGCCAGCAGCCCCGACAGGGGATACAATGAGCAGTTCTTC. Encoded protein: CASSPDRGYNEQFF.

The chain uses TRBV9 and TRBJ1-5; TRBD1 matches at 10 bases. V lost 5 bases, J lost 7 bases, and 6 bases stayed unmatched. Germline-derived CDR1 and CDR2 are SGDLS and YYNGEE. This CDR3 comprises 14 residues. The CDR3 DNA reads TGTGCCAGCAGTCCCCGGGACAGGGGCCAGCCCCAGCATTTT. Amino acid sequence: CASSPRDRGQPQHF.

This chain connects TRBV20-1 to TRBJ2-5, with TRBD2 identical over 9 bases. The CDR3 runs 11 residues. Per germline, CDR1 DFQATT and CDR2 SNEGSKA (reference sequence). J was trimmed by 12 bases and V by 3 bases; bases with no gene match: 5. The CDR3 DNA reads TGCAGTGCTAGCCGGGCGGGGGGGAAGTACTTC. Amino acids: CSASRAGGKYF.

V and J are TRBV7-6 and TRBJ1-5; no firm D call. Germline V gene sequence: CDR1 SGHVS, CDR2 FNYEAQ. This CDR3 has 15 residues. The germline V and J ends were trimmed by 5 bases and 6 bases, with 17 bases remaining between them. The CDR3 sequence: CASSPRRNPGQPQHF. The CDR3 DNA sequence: TGTGCCAGCAGCCCACGAAGGAACCCGGGTCAGCCCCAGCATTTT. The full variable domain, rest sourced from reference TRBV7-6 and TRBJ1-5, is GAGVSQSPRYKVTKRGQDVALRCDPISGHVSLYWYRQALGQGPEFLTYFNYEAQQDKSGLPNDRFSAERPEGSISTLTIQRTEQRDSAMYRCASSPRRNPGQPQHFGDGTRLSIL.

The chain combines TRBV28 with TRBJ1-1, with TRBD1 as a possible D gene (5 bases). The CDR3 length is 17 residues. V gave up 5 bases and J gave up 0 bases, with 19 bases separating them. Germline values: CDR1 MDHEN, CDR2 SYDVKM. The CDR3 bases are TGTGCCAGCAGTCTTGGGGGAGGGGCGGCCCTGAACACTGAAGCTTTCTTT. This sequence encodes CASSLGGGAALNTEAFF.

V and J are TRBV28 and TRBJ1-4; D might be TRBD1 (5 bases). Germline CDR1 reads MDHEN; CDR2 reads SYDVKM. There are 17 residues in the CDR3. Trimming pared 6 bases from V and 0 bases from J, leaving 17 bases between. CDR3 in amino acids: CASRTALGAATNEKLFF. The CDR3 DNA follows: TGTGCCAGCAGGACCGCCCTAGGGGCCGCAACTAATGAAAAACTGTTTTTT.

This clone was counted a single time. The V call is TRBV7-9, the J call TRBJ1-3, with no clear D. The V end lost 6 bases, the J end lost 0 bases, and 6 bases lay between the germline ends. CDR1 is SEHNR and CDR2 is FQNEAQ in the germline V gene (reference sequence). This CDR3 is built from 13 residues. The CDR3 here is CASSRGSGNTIYF. The CDR3 nucleotides read TGTGCCAGCAGTAGAGGCTCTGGAAACACCATATATTTT.